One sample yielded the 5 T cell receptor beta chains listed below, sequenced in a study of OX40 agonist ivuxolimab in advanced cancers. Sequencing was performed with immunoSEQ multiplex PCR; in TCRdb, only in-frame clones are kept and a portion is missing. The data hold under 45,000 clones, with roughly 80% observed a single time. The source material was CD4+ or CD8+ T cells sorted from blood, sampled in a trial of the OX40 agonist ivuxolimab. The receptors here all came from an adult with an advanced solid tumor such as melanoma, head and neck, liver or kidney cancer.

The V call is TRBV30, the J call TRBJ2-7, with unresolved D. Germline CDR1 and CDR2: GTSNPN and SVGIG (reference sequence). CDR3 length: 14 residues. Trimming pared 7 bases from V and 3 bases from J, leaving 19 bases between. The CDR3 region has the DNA TGTGCCTTCTCCCGACCCTCCCACGACTACGAGCAGTACTTC. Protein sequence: CAFSRPSHDYEQYF.

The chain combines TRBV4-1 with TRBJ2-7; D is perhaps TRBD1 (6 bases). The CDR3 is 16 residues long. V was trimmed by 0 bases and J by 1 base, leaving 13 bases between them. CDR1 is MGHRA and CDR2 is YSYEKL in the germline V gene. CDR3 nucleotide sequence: TGCGCCAGCAGCCAAGATTCGGCAGGGGCGTCCTACGAGCAGTACTTC. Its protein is CASSQDSAGASYEQYF.

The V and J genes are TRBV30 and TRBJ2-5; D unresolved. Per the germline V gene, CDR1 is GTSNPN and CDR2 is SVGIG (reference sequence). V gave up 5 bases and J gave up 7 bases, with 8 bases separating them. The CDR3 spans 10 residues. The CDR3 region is CAWAKGTQYF. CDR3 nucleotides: TGTGCCTGGGCCAAGGGGACCCAGTACTTC. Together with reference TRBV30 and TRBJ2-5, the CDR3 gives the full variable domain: SQTIHQWPATLVQPVGSPLSLECTVEGTSNPNLYWYRQAAGRGLQLLFYSVGIGQISSEVPQNLSASRPQDRQFILSSKKLLLSDSGFYLCAWAKGTQYFGPGTRLLVL.

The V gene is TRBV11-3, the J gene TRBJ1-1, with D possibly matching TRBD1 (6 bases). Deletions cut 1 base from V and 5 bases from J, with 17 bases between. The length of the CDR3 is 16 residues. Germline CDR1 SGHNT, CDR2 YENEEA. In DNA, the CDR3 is TGTGCCAGCAGCTTAGGACCAGGGGAGGTTGAGACTGAAGCTTTCTTT. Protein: CASSLGPGEVETEAFF. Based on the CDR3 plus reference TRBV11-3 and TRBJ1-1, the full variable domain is EAGVVQSPRYKIIEKKQPVAFWCNPISGHNTLYWYLQNLGQGPELLIRYENEEAVDDSQLPKDRFSAERLKGVDSTLKIQPAELGDSAVYLCASSLGPGEVETEAFFGQGTRLTVV.

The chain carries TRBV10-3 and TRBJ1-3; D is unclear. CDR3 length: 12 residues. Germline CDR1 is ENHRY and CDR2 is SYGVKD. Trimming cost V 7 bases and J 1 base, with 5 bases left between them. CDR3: CAIKTSGNTIYF. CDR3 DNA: TGTGCCATCAAAACTTCTGGAAACACCATATATTTT.